This T cell receptor (beta chain) was documented in a study of blood T cell repertoires in COVID-19. Study summary: Acute and convalescent COVID-19 samples came from the United States, Italy and Spain.

Per the original data handling: How many nucleated cells were present was estimated from reference gene primer amplification. Sequencing was performed with immunoSEQ multiplex PCR; in TCRdb, only in-frame clones are kept and a portion is missing. V, J and clone size reflect that table, while D and trimming were determined from the DNA. The table lists about 180,000 clones, approximately 88% of them singletons. Enrolment of Seattle patients took place during active infection, and they were followed longitudinally. Material: peripheral blood. The TCR sequence derives from a woman aged 40 to 50 with COVID-19, enrolled during active disease.

CDR3 coding DNA: TGTGCCAGCAGTGAGACTGGACAGGGGATAGGGGAGCAGTACTTC. This encodes CASSETGQGIGEQYF. This chain connects TRBV6-4 to TRBJ2-7, with TRBD1 identical over 9 bases. Germline V gives CDR1 MRHNA, CDR2 SNTAGT. Unmatched junction bases numbered 10, after V lost 3 bases and J lost 7 bases. The CDR3 is 15 residues long.